The T cell receptor beta chain under discussion was sequenced for a study of blood T cell repertoires in COVID-19. Whole-study context: Collection of acute and convalescent COVID-19 samples took place in the United States, Italy and Spain. Sample material is recorded as cDNA or gDNA derived from T cells, B-cell-depleted T cells, or PBMCs.

Original processing notes: Estimation of nucleated cell counts relied on the amplification of reference gene primers. Assay used: immunoSEQ multiplex PCR; TCRdb lists only in-frame clones, some missing. D and trimming come from the DNA, and the V and J calls and clone size come from that table. Of about 14,000 clones listed, 90% are singletons. The J segment lost 4 bases and the V segment lost 7 bases, leaving 11 bases of the junction unmatched. The CDR3 spans 15 residues. CDR1 and CDR2 (germline): SQVTM, ANQGSEA. This chain uses TRBV29-1 with TRBJ1-2; the match to TRBD1 covers 11 bases. The sequence was collected from a human donor in a cohort sampled during active COVID-19. The sequencing input was peripheral blood. The CDR3 is CSAEIWTGGGYGYTF. DNA for the CDR3: TGCAGCGCTGAGATATGGACAGGGGGCGGCTATGGCTACACCTTC.